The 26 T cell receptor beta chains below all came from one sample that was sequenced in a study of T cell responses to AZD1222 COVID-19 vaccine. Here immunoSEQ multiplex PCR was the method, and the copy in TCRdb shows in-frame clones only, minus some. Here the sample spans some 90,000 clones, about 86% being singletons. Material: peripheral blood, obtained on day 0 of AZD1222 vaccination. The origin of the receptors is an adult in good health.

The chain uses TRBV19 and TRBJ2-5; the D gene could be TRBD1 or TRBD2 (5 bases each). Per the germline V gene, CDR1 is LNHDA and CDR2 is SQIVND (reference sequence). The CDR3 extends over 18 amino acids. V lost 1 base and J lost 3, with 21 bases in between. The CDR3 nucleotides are TGTGCCAGTAGTATAGGGGCCAGGGTCTCGCTCGGGAAAGAGACCCAGTACTTC. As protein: CASSIGARVSLGKETQYF. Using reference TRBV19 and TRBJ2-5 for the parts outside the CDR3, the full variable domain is DGGITQSPKYLFRKEGQNVTLSCEQNLNHDAMYWYRQDPGQGLRLIYYSQIVNDFQKGDIAEGYSVSREKKESFPLTVTSAQKNPTAFYLCASSIGARVSLGKETQYFGPGTRLLVL.

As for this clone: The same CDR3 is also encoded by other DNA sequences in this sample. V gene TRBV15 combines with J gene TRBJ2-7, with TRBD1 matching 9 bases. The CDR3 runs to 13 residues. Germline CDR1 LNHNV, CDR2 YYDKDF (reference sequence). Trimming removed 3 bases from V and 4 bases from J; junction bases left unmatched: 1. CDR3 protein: CATSRDRGYEQYF. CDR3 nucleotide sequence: TGTGCCACCAGCAGGGACAGGGGATACGAGCAGTACTTC.

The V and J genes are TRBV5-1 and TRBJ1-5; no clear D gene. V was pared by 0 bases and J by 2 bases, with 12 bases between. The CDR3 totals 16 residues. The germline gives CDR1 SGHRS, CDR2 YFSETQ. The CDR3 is CASSLVPSGGNQPQHF. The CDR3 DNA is TGCGCCAGCAGCTTGGTGCCGTCGGGCGGCAATCAGCCCCAGCATTTT.

CDR3 coding DNA: TGTGCCAGCAGCGTAGAGATGTTCCCGAGCTCCTACAATGAGCAGTTCTTC. Its translation: CASSVEMFPSSYNEQFF. V gene TRBV9 combines with J gene TRBJ2-1; D gene unclear. The CDR3 sequence is 17 residues long. Germline CDR1 and CDR2: SGDLS and YYNGEE. V was pared by 0 bases and J by 0 bases, with 13 bases between.

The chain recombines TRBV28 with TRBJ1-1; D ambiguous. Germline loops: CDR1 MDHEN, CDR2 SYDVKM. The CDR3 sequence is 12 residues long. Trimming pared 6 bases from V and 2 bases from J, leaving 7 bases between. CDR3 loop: CASSPPNTEAFF. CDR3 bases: TGTGCCAGCAGCCCCCCTAACACTGAAGCTTTCTTT.

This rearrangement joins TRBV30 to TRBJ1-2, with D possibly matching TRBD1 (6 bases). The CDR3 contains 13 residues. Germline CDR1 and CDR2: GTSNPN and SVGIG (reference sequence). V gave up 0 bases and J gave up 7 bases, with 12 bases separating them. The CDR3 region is CAWSVERGAGYTF. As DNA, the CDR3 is TGTGCCTGGAGTGTGGAACGGGGGGCTGGCTACACCTTC.

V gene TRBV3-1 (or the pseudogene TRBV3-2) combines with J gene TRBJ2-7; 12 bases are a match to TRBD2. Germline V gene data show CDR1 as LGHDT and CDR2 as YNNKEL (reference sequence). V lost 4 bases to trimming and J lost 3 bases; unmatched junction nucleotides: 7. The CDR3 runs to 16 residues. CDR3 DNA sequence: TGTGCCAGCAGCCCGGCACTAGCGGGAGGAGACTACGAGCAGTACTTC. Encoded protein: CASSPALAGGDYEQYF.

For the CDR3, the DNA is TGTGCCAGCAGTTTATTGCAGCCTAATTCACCCCTCCACTTT. Its translation is CASSLLQPNSPLHF. V gene TRBV28 combines with J gene TRBJ1-6, with D unresolved. Looked up from germline, CDR1 is MDHEN and CDR2 is SYDVKM. The germline V and J ends were trimmed by 1 base and 6 bases, with 7 bases remaining between them. This CDR3 region has 14 residues. The variable domain in full, with the rest retrieved from reference TRBV28 and TRBJ1-6, is DVKVTQSSRYLVKRTGEKVFLECVQDMDHENMFWYRQDPGLGLRLIYFSYDVKMKEKGDIPEGYSVSREKKERFSLILESASTNQTSMYLCASSLLQPNSPLHFGNGTRLTVT.

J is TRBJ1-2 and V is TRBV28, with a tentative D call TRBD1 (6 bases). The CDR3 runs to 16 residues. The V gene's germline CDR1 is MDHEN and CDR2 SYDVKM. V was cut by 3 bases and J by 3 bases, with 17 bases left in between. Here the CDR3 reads CASSFAHPDRYYGYTF. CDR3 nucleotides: TGTGCCAGCAGTTTTGCCCACCCGGACAGATACTATGGCTACACCTTC.

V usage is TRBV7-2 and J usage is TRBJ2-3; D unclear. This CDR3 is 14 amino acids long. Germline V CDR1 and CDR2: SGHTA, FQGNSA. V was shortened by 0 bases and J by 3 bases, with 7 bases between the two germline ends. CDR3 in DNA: TGTGCCAGCAGCTTAGCGCGTACGACAGATACGCAGTATTTT. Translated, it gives CASSLARTTDTQYF.

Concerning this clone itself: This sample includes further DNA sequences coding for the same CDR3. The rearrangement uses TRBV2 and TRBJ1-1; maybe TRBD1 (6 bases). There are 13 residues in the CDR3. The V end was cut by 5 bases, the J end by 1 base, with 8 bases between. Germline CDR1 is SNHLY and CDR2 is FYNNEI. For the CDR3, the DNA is TGTGCCAGCAGTCTGGACAGGAACACTGAAGCTTTCTTT. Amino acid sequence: CASSLDRNTEAFF.

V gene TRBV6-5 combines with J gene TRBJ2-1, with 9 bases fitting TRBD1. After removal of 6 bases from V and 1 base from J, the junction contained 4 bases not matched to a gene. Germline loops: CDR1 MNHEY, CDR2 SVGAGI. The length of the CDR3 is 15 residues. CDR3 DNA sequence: TGTGCCAGCAGAAGGGGACAGGGTTCCTACAATGAGCAGTTCTTC. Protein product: CASRRGQGSYNEQFF.

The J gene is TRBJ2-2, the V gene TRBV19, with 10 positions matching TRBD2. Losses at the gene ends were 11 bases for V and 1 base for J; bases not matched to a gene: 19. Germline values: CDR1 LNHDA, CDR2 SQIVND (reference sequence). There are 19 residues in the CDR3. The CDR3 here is CAVALSGSTSGMNTGELFF. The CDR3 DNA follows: TGTGCCGTTGCCTTGTCAGGGAGCACTAGCGGGATGAACACCGGGGAGCTGTTTTTT.

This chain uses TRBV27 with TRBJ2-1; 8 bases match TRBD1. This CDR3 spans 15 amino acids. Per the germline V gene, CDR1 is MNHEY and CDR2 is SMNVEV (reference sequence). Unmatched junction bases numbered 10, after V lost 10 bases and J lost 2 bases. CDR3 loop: CATQTGQGTYNEQFF. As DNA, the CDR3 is TGTGCCACCCAAACCGGACAGGGCACCTACAATGAGCAGTTCTTC.

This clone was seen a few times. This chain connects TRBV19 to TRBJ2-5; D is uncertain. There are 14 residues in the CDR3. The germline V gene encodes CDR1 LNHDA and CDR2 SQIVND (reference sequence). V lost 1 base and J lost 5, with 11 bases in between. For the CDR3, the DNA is TGTGCCAGTAGTATAGGTCGACTGTTGGAGACCCAGTACTTC. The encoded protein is CASSIGRLLETQYF.

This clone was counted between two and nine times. This CDR3 reads CASSYPTSGRFHNEQFF. The CDR3 region has the DNA TGTGCCAGCAGTTATCCTACTAGCGGGAGGTTTCACAATGAGCAGTTCTTC. This chain joins TRBV28 and TRBJ2-1; 12 nucleotides match TRBD2. Germline V gives CDR1 MDHEN, CDR2 SYDVKM. V lost 4 bases and J lost 5; bases outside the gene matches: 9. CDR3 length: 17 amino acids.

The CDR3: CASSIDGGNTEAFF. The CDR3, as DNA: TGTGCCAGTAGTATAGATGGGGGGAACACTGAAGCTTTCTTT. The J gene is TRBJ1-1, the V gene TRBV19, with a weak D call TRBD1 (5 bases). Germline V CDR1 and CDR2: LNHDA, SQIVND (reference sequence). The CDR3 has 14 amino acids. Trimming removed 0 bases at V and 1 base at J, with 6 bases between.

The CDR3 DNA reads TGTGCCAGCAGTGGTAGGGGCCTACTTTATAGCAATCAGCCCCAGCATTTT. Translation gives CASSGRGLLYSNQPQHF. The V call is TRBV28, the J call TRBJ1-5, with TRBD1 as a possible D gene (5 bases). V was pared by 5 bases and J by 0 bases, with 17 bases between. Looked up from germline, CDR1 is MDHEN and CDR2 is SYDVKM. The CDR3 is 17 amino acids.

The CDR3 nucleotides read TGTGCCAGCAGCCAACACCCCCCCGGAAGCACAGATACGCAGTATTTT. This translates into CASSQHPPGSTDTQYF. The V and J genes are TRBV3-1 (or the pseudogene TRBV3-2) and TRBJ2-3; D ambiguous. Trimming stripped 2 bases from V and 0 bases from J, with 12 bases between. Germline CDR1 LGHDT, CDR2 YNNKEL (reference sequence). The CDR3 sequence is 16 residues long.

The CDR3 nucleotides are TGTGCCAGCAGCGAAGGACTAGCGGGAGAGAGCTATGAGCAGTTCTTC. This codes for CASSEGLAGESYEQFF. This sequence joins TRBV7-2 and TRBJ2-1, with 13 bases that match TRBD2. Germline V gene lookup returns CDR1 SGHTA and CDR2 FQGNSA. J lost 8 bases, V lost 5 bases, and 9 bases had no gene match. The CDR3 consists of 16 residues.

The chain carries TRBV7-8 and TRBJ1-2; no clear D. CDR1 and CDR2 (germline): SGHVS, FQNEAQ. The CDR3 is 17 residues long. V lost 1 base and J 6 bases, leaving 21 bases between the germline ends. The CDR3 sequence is CASSLGYFRALKDGYTF. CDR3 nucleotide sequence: TGTGCCAGCAGCTTAGGATATTTTAGGGCGTTAAAGGATGGCTACACCTTC.

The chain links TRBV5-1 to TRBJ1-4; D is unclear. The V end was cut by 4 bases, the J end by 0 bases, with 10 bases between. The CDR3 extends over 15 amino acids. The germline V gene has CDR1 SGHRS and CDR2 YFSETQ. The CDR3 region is CASSLDPATNEKLFF. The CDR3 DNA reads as TGCGCCAGCAGCCTCGACCCCGCAACTAATGAAAAACTGTTTTTT.

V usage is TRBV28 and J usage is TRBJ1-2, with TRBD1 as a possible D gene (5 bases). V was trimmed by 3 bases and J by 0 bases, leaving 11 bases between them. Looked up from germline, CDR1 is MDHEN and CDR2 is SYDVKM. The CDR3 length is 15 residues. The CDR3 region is CASSFPQGANYGYTF. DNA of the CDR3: TGTGCCAGCAGTTTCCCCCAGGGAGCTAACTATGGCTACACCTTC.

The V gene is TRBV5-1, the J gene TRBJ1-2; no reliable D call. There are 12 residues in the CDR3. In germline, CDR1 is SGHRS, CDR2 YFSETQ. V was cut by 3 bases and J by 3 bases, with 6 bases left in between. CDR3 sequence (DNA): TGCGCCAGCAGCTCGGGGTACTATGGCTACACCTTC. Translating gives CASSSGYYGYTF.

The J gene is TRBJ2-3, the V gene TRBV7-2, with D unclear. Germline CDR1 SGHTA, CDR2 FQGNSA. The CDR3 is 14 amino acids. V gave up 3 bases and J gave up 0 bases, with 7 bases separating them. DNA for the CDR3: TGTGCCAGCAGCTTGGTGATCAGCACAGATACGCAGTATTTT. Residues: CASSLVISTDTQYF.

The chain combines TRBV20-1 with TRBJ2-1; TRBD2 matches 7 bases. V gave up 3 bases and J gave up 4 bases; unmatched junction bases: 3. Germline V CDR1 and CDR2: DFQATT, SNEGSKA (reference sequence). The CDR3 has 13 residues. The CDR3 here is CSASGTTYNEQFF. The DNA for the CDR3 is TGCAGTGCTAGTGGGACTACTTACAATGAGCAGTTCTTC.